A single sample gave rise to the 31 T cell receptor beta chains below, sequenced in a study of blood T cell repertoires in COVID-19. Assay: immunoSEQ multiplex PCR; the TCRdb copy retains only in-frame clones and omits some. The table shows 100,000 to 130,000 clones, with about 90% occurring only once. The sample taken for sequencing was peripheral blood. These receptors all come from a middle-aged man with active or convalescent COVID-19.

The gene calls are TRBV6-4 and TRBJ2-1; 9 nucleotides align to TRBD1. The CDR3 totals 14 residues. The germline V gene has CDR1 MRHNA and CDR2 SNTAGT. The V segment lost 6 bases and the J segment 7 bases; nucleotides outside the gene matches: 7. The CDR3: CASSVDRGGNEQFF. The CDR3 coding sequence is TGTGCCAGCAGCGTGGACAGGGGCGGAAATGAGCAGTTCTTC.

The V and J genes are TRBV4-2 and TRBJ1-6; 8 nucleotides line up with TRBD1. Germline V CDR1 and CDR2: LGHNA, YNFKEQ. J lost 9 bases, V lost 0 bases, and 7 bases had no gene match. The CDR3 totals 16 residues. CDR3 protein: CASSQDQWTGRSPLHF. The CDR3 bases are TGTGCCAGCAGCCAAGATCAGTGGACAGGGCGTTCACCCCTCCACTTT.

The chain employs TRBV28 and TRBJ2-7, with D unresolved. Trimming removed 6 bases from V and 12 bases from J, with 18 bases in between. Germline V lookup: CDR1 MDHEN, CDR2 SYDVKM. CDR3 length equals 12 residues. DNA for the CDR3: TGTGCCAGCAGCCGATCTATCGCTGCGCGGTACTTC. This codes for CASSRSIAARYF.

CDR3 sequence reads: CASSLGETGNTEAFF. In DNA form, the CDR3 reads TGCGCCAGCAGCTTGGGGGAGACGGGGAACACTGAAGCTTTCTTT. V gene TRBV5-1 combines with J gene TRBJ1-1; D ambiguous. The germline V gene has CDR1 SGHRS and CDR2 YFSETQ. Trimming left V 0 bases short and J 1 base short, with 10 bases between. This CDR3 contains 15 residues.

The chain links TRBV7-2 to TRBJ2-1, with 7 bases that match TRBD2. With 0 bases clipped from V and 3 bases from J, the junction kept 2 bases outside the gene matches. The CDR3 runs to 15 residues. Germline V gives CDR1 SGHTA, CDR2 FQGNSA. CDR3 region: CASSLAGTNYNEQFF. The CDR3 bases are TGTGCCAGCAGCTTAGCGGGGACTAACTACAATGAGCAGTTCTTC.

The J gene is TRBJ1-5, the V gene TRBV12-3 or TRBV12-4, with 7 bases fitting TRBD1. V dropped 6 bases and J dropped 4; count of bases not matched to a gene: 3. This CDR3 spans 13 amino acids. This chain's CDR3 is CASREGQNQPQHF. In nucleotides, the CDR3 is TGTGCCAGCAGAGAGGGACAGAATCAGCCCCAGCATTTT.

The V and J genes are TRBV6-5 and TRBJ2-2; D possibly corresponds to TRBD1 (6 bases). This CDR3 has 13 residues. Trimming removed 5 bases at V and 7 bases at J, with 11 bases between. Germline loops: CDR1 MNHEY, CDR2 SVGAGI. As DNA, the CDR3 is TGTGCCAGCAGTCAGCAGGGGATCGGGGAGCTGTTTTTT. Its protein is CASSQQGIGELFF.

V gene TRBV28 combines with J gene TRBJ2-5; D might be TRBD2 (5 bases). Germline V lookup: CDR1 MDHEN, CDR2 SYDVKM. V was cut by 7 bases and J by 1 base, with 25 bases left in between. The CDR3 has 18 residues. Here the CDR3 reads CASIENPFGKEAQETQYF. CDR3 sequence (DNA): TGTGCCAGCATAGAGAACCCCTTCGGGAAGGAGGCCCAAGAGACCCAGTACTTC.

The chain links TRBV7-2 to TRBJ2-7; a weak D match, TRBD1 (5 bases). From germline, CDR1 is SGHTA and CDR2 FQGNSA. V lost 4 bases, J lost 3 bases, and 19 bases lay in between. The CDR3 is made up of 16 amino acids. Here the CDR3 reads CASSSDSMAGYYEQYF. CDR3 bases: TGTGCCAGCAGCTCCGACTCGATGGCAGGGTACTACGAGCAGTACTTC.

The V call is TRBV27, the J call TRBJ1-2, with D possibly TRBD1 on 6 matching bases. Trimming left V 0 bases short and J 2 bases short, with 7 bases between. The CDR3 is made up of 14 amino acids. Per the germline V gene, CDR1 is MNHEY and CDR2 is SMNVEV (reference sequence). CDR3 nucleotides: TGTGCCAGCAGTTTATCAGGACAGAACTATGGCTACACCTTC. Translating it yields CASSLSGQNYGYTF.

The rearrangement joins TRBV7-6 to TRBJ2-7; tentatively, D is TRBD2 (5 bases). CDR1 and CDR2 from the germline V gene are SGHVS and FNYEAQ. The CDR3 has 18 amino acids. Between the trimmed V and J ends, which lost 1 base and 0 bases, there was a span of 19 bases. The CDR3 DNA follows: TGTGCCAGCAGCTTAGTCTTCACCGAGGCGGGTAGCTCCTACGAGCAGTACTTC. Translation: CASSLVFTEAGSSYEQYF.

The CDR3 spells CASSSQIMNTEAFF. CDR3 sequence (DNA): TGTGCCAGCAGTTCACAGATCATGAACACTGAAGCTTTCTTT. The chain links TRBV6-2 or TRBV6-3 to TRBJ1-1, with D unresolved. CDR1 is MNHEY, CDR2 SVGEGT, per germline. The CDR3 has 14 residues. V gave up 4 bases and J gave up 0 bases, with 9 bases separating them.

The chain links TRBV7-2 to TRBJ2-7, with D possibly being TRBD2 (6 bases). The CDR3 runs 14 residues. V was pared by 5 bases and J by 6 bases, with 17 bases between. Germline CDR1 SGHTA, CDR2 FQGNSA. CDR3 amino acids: CASSLGTFSSEQYF. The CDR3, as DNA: TGTGCCAGCAGCCTTGGGACTTTTTCGAGCGAGCAGTACTTC.

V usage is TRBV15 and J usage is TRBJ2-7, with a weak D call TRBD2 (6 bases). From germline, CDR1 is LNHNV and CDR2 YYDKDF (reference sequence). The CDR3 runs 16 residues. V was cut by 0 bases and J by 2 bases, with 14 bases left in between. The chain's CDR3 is CATSREGMGGTYEQYF. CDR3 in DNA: TGTGCCACCAGCAGAGAAGGTATGGGGGGTACCTACGAGCAGTACTTC. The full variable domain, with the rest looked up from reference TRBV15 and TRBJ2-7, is DAMVIQNPRYQVTQFGKPVTLSCSQTLNHNVMYWYQQKSSQAPKLLFHYYDKDFNNEADTPDNFQSRRPNTSFCFLDIRSPGLGDTAMYLCATSREGMGGTYEQYFGPGTRLTVT.

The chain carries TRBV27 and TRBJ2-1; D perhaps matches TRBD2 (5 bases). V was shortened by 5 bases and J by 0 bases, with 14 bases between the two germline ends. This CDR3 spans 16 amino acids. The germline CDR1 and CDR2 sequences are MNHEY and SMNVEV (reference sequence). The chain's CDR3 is CASSSPLATSYNEQFF. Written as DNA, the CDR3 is TGTGCCAGCAGTAGTCCTCTAGCTACCTCCTACAATGAGCAGTTCTTC.

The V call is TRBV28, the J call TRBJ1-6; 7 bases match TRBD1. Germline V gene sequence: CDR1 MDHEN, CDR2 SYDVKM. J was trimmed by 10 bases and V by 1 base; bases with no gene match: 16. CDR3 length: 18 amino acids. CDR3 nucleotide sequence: TGTGCCAGCAGTTTATTGTCCCCACAGGGGTTGGACGGGTCACCCCTCCACTTT. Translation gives CASSLLSPQGLDGSPLHF.

This CDR3 reads CASSQAGVATLDYGYTF. CDR3 sequence (DNA): TGTGCCAGCAGCCAAGCGGGAGTGGCCACCCTTGATTATGGCTACACCTTC. The rearrangement links TRBV4-2 to TRBJ1-2; no clear D gene. V was trimmed by 1 base and J by 5 bases, leaving 20 bases between them. The length of the CDR3 is 17 residues. CDR1 and CDR2 (germline): LGHNA, YNFKEQ.

Here the CDR3 reads CASSPPRGSGSSYNEQFF. CDR3 nucleotides: TGTGCCAGCTCACCACCCAGAGGTAGCGGAAGCTCCTACAATGAGCAGTTCTTC. The chain uses TRBV18 and TRBJ2-1; D is possibly TRBD2 (6 bases). V lost 0 bases to trimming and J lost 0 bases, with 15 bases between them. This CDR3 spans 18 amino acids. Germline V gene sequence: CDR1 KGHSH, CDR2 LQKENI.

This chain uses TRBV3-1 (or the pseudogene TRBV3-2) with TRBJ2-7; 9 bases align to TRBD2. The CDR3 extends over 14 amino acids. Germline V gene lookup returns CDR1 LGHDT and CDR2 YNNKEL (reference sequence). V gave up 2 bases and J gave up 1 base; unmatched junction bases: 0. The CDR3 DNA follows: TGTGCCAGCAGCCAACTAGCGGGATCCTACGAGCAGTACTTC. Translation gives CASSQLAGSYEQYF.

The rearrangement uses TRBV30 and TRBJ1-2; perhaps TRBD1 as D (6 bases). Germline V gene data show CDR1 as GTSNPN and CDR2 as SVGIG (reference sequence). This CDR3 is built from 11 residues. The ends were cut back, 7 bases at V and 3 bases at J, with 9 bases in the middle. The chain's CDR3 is CALGGDYGYTF. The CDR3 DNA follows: TGTGCCTTAGGGGGGGACTATGGCTACACCTTC.

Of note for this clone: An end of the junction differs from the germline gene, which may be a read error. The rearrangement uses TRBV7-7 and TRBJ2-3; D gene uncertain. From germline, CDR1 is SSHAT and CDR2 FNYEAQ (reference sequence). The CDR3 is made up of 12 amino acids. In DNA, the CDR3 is TGTGCTAGCAGCCCGGTGGGCGATACGCAGTATTTT. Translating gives CASSPVGDTQYF.

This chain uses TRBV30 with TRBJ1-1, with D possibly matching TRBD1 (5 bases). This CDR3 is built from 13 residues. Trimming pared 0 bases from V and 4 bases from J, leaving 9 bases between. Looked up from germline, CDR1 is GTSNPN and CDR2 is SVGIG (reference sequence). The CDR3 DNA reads TGTGCCTGGAGTGTACAGGTGGGCACTGAAGCTTTCTTT. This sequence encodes CAWSVQVGTEAFF. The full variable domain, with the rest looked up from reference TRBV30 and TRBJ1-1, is SQTIHQWPATLVQPVGSPLSLECTVEGTSNPNLYWYRQAAGRGLQLLFYSVGIGQISSEVPQNLSASRPQDRQFILSSKKLLLSDSGFYLCAWSVQVGTEAFFGQGTRLTVV.

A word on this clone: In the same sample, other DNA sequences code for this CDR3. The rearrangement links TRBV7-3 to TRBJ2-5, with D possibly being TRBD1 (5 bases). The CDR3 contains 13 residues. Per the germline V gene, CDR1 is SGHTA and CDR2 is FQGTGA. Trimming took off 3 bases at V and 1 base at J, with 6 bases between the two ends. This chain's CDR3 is CASSFDSQETQYF. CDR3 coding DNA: TGTGCCAGCAGCTTTGACAGCCAAGAGACCCAGTACTTC.

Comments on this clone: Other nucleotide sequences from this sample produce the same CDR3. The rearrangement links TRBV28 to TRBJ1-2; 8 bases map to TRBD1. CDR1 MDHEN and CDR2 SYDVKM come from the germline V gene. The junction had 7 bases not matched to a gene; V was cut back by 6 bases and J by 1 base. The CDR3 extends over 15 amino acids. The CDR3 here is CASSPGTGNNYGYTF. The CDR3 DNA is TGTGCCAGCAGCCCAGGGACAGGCAATAACTATGGCTACACCTTC.

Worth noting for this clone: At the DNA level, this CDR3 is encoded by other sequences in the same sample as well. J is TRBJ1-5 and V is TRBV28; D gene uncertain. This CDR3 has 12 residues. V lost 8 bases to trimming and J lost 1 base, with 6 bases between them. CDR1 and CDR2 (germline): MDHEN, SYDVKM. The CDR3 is CASRGSNQPQHF. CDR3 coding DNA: TGTGCCAGCCGCGGGAGCAATCAGCCCCAGCATTTT.

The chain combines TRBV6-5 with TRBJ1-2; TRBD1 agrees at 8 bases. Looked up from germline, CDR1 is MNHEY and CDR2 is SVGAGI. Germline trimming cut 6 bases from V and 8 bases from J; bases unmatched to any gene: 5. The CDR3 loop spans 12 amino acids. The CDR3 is CASRLDRAGYTF. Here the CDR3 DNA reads TGTGCCAGCAGACTGGACAGGGCGGGCTACACCTTC.

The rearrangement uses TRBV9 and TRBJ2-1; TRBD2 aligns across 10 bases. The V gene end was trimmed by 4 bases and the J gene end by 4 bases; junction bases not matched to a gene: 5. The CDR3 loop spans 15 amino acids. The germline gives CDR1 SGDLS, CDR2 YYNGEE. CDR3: CASSRGLAVYNEQFF. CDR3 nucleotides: TGTGCCAGCAGCCGAGGACTAGCGGTTTACAATGAGCAGTTCTTC. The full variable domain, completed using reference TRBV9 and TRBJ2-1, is DSGVTQTPKHLITATGQRVTLRCSPRSGDLSVYWYQQSLDQGLQFLIQYYNGEERAKGNILERFSAQQFPDLHSELNLSSLELGDSALYFCASSRGLAVYNEQFFGPGTRLTVL.

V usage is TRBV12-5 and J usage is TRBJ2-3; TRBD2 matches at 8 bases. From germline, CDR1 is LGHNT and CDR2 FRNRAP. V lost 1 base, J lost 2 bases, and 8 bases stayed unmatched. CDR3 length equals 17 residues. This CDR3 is CASGLALGGGNTDTQYF. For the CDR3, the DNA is TGTGCTAGTGGTTTGGCCCTCGGGGGGGGAAACACAGATACGCAGTATTTT.

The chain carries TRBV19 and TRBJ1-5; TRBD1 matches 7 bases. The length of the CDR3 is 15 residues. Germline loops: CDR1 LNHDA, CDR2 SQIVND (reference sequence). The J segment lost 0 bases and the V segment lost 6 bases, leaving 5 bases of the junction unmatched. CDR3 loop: CASREQGSSNQPQHF. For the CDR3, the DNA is TGTGCCAGTAGGGAACAGGGGTCTAGCAATCAGCCCCAGCATTTT.

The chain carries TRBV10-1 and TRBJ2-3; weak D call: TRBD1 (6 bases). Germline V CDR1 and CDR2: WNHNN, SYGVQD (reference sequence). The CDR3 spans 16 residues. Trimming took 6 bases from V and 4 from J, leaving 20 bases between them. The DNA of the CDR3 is TGCGCCAGCAGCCGCACGTACAGGGTTCTTCCAGATACGCAGTATTTT. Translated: CASSRTYRVLPDTQYF.

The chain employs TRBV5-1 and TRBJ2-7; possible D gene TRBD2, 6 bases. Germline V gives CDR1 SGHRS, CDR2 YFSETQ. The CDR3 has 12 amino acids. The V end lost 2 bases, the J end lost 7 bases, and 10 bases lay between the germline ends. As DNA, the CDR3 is TGCGCCAGCAGCTTCGGAGGGGTTGAGCAGTACTTC. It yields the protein CASSFGGVEQYF.